This TCR beta chain appears in the sequencing data of a study of T cell responses to AZD1222 COVID-19 vaccine. Pooled samples include second doses given at about 4 or 12 weeks. This clone has a single count. Antigen: not known. Study results and caveats: White British ancestry dominated among donors, who included more females, and clonal diversity was possibly underestimated. Close to half of spike-specific TCRs reportedly recognize unmutated variant regions. Recipients of AZD1222 seropositive at baseline numbered only 5 to 7.

CDR1 and CDR2 from the germline V gene are SGDLS and YYNGEE. This CDR3 is built from 15 residues. The ends lost 3 bases at V and 3 bases at J; junction bases unmatched: 5. Some clones are missing from TCRdb's copy, which holds only in-frame ones; the method was immunoSEQ multiplex PCR. The sample carries 70,000 to 100,000 clones, 80% to 90% recorded once. This chain links TRBV9 with TRBJ1-1; 10 bases align to TRBD1. The source of this sequence is an adult who received the AZD1222 COVID-19 vaccine. The sample in question was peripheral blood, obtained 28 days after the second AZD1222 dose. As DNA, the CDR3 is TGTGCCAGCAGCGCACAGACAGGGGGCTACACTGAAGCTTTCTTT. It specifies CASSAQTGGYTEAFF.